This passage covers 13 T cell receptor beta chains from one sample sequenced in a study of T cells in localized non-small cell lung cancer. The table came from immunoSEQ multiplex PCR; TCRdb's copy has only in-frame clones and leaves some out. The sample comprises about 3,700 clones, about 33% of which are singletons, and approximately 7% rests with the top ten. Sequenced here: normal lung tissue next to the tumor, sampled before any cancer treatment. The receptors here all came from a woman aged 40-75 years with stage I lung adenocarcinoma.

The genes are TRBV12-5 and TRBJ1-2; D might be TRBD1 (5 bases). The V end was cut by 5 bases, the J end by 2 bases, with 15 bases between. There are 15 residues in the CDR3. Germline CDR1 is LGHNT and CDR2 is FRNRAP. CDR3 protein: CASGMGSGTNYGYTF. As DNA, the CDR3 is TGTGCTAGTGGTATGGGGTCGGGGACGAACTATGGCTACACCTTC.

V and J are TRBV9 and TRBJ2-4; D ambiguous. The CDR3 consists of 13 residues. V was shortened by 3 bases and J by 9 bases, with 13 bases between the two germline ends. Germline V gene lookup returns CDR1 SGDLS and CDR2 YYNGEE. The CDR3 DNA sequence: TGTGCCAGCAGCGCCACGACGCAAGGCATTCAGTACTTC. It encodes CASSATTQGIQYF.

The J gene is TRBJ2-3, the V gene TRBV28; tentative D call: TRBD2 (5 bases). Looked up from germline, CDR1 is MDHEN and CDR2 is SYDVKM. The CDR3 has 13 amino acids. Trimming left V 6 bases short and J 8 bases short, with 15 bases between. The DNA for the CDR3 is TGTGCCAGCAGACTGGGTGAGGGAAGTACGCAGTATTTT. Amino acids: CASRLGEGSTQYF.

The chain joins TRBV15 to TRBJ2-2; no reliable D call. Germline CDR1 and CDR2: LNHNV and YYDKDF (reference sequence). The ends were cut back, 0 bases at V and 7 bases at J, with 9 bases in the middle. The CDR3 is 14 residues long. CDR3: CATSRDLGIGELFF. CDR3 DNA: TGTGCCACCAGCAGAGATCTGGGGATCGGGGAGCTGTTTTTT. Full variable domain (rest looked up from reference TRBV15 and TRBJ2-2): DAMVIQNPRYQVTQFGKPVTLSCSQTLNHNVMYWYQQKSSQAPKLLFHYYDKDFNNEADTPDNFQSRRPNTSFCFLDIRSPGLGDTAMYLCATSRDLGIGELFFGEGSRLTVL.

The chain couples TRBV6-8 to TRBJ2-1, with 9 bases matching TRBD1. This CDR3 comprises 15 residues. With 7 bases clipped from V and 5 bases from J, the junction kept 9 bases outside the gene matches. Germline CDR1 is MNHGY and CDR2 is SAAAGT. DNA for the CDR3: TGTGCCAGCACTCTAAGGGGACAGGGTAACAATGAGCAGTTCTTC. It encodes CASTLRGQGNNEQFF.

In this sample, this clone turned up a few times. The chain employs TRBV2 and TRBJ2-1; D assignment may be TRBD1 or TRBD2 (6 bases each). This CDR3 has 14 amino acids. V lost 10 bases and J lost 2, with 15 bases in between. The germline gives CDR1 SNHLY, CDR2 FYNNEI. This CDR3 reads CANLLGGPYNEQFF. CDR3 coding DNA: TGTGCCAACCTATTGGGGGGCCCCTACAATGAGCAGTTCTTC.

This chain's CDR3 is CASTSWGGNYGYTF. The CDR3 DNA sequence: TGTGCCAGTACCTCGTGGGGGGGCAACTATGGCTACACCTTC. The chain joins TRBV19 to TRBJ1-2; possible D gene TRBD1, 6 bases. The CDR3 consists of 14 residues. Germline V gene lookup returns CDR1 LNHDA and CDR2 SQIVND (reference sequence). Deletions cut 7 bases from V and 2 bases from J, with 14 bases between.

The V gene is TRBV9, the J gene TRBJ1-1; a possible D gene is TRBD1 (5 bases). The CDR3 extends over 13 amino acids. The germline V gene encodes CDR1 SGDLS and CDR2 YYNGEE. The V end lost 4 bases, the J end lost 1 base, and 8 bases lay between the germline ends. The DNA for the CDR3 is TGTGCCAGCAGCCTAGACAGGAACACTGAAGCTTTCTTT. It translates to CASSLDRNTEAFF.

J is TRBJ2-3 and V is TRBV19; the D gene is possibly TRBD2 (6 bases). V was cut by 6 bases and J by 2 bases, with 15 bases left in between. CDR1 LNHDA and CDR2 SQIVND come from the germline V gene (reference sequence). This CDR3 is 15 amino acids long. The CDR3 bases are TGTGCCAGTAGCCTTTCAAGGACTAACACAGATACGCAGTATTTT. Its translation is CASSLSRTNTDTQYF.

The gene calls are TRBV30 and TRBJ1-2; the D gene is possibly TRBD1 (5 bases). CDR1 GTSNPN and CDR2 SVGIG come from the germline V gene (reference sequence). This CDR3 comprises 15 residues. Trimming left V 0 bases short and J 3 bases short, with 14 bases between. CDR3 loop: CAWSVRGWGDYGYTF. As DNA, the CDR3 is TGTGCCTGGAGTGTACGAGGCTGGGGGGACTATGGCTACACCTTC. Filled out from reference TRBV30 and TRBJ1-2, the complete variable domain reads SQTIHQWPATLVQPVGSPLSLECTVEGTSNPNLYWYRQAAGRGLQLLFYSVGIGQISSEVPQNLSASRPQDRQFILSSKKLLLSDSGFYLCAWSVRGWGDYGYTFGSGTRLTVV.

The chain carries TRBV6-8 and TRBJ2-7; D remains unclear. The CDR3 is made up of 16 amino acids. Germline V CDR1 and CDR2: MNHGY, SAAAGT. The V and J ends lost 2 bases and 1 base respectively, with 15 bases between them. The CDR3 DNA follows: TGTGCCAGCAGTTACCCGACGGTTTTTACATCCTACGAGCAGTACTTC. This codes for CASSYPTVFTSYEQYF.

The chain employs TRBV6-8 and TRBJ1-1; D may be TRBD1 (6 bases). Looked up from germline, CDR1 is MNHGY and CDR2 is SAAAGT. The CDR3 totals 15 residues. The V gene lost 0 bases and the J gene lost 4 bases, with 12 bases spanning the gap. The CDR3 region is CASSYSGGASTEAFF. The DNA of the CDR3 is TGTGCCAGCAGTTACTCCGGGGGCGCGAGCACTGAAGCTTTCTTT.

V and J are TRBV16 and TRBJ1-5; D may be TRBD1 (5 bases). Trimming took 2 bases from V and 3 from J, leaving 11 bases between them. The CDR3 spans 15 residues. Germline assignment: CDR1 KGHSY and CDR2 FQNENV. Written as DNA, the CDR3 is TGTGCCAGCAGCCAAGTTGGAGGGGACAATCAGCCCCAGCATTTT. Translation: CASSQVGGDNQPQHF.